A single sample gave rise to the 22 T cell receptor beta chains below, sequenced in a study of cytomegalovirus exposure and HLA in healthy donors. PCR employed 60 Vbeta and 13 Jbeta primers. The method was immunoSEQ multiplex PCR; TCRdb's version includes in-frame clones alone and lacks a portion of them. Of more than 95,000 clones listed, around 70% are singletons. Sequenced: PBMCs. Receptor source: a man aged 35-49 years in good health and CMV-seropositive.

The chain employs TRBV4-2 and TRBJ2-1; TRBD2 matches at 7 bases. V dropped 2 bases and J dropped 8; count of bases not matched to a gene: 9. In germline, CDR1 is LGHNA, CDR2 YNFKEQ. The CDR3 is 15 amino acids. The CDR3 is CASSQTQFAGDEQFF. DNA for the CDR3: TGTGCCAGCAGCCAAACCCAGTTTGCGGGAGATGAGCAGTTCTTC.

The gene calls are TRBV30 and TRBJ2-7; 7 bases line up with TRBD1. The J segment lost 2 bases and the V segment lost 6 bases, leaving 10 bases of the junction unmatched. Germline V lookup: CDR1 GTSNPN, CDR2 SVGIG (reference sequence). This CDR3 has 14 amino acids. The CDR3 is CACNSGTAAYEQYF. The CDR3 nucleotides are TGTGCCTGCAATTCCGGGACAGCCGCCTACGAGCAGTACTTC. The full variable domain, in which reference TRBV30 and TRBJ2-7 provide the parts outside the CDR3, is SQTIHQWPATLVQPVGSPLSLECTVEGTSNPNLYWYRQAAGRGLQLLFYSVGIGQISSEVPQNLSASRPQDRQFILSSKKLLLSDSGFYLCACNSGTAAYEQYFGPGTRLTVT.

V usage is TRBV30 and J usage is TRBJ1-1; D may be TRBD1 (6 bases). This CDR3 is built from 10 residues. In germline, CDR1 is GTSNPN, CDR2 SVGIG (reference sequence). Trimming cost V 4 bases and J 9 bases, with 9 bases left between them. The CDR3 loop is CAWNTGKAFF. As DNA, the CDR3 is TGTGCCTGGAATACAGGGAAAGCTTTCTTT.

The chain carries TRBV11-3 and TRBJ2-2, with 7 nucleotides matching TRBD2. This CDR3 contains 13 residues. Per the germline V gene, CDR1 is SGHNT and CDR2 is YENEEA. V shed 5 bases and J 7 bases; nucleotides not matched to a gene: 4. CDR3 sequence (DNA): TGTGCCAGCAGCGCCGCTAGCGGCGGGGAGCTGTTTTTT. It specifies CASSAASGGELFF.

This clone appeared a single time. V is TRBV29-1 and J is TRBJ2-7, with TRBD2 identical over 8 bases. CDR1 and CDR2 from the germline V gene are SQVTM and ANQGSEA. The ends lost 6 bases at V and 2 bases at J; junction bases unmatched: 9. The CDR3 contains 14 residues. This CDR3 is CSVRPGLGPYEQYF. The CDR3, as DNA: TGCAGCGTGCGTCCGGGACTAGGCCCCTACGAGCAGTACTTC.

This chain links TRBV2 with TRBJ2-7, with 8 bases matching TRBD2. The trim removed 2 bases at V and 3 bases at J, leaving 3 bases unmatched. Germline V gene lookup returns CDR1 SNHLY and CDR2 FYNNEI. The CDR3 is 14 amino acids. The CDR3 region has the DNA TGTGCCAGCAGTGAAAACACTAGCGGCTACGAGCAGTACTTC. The encoded protein is CASSENTSGYEQYF.

V gene TRBV5-6 combines with J gene TRBJ2-3, with D hard to call. This CDR3 is 15 amino acids long. In germline, CDR1 is SGHDT, CDR2 YYEEEE. V lost 4 bases and J 3 bases, leaving 15 bases between the germline ends. CDR3 in amino acids: CASSPSVSRTDTQYF. The DNA of the CDR3 is TGTGCCAGCAGCCCTTCGGTATCGAGGACAGATACGCAGTATTTT.

The chain carries TRBV6-6 and TRBJ2-5; 11 bases fit TRBD2. The junction had 13 bases not matched to a gene; V was cut back by 4 bases and J by 9 bases. The CDR3 totals 16 residues. Germline V lookup: CDR1 MNHNY, CDR2 SVGAGI (reference sequence). The CDR3 nucleotides are TGTGCCAGCAGTTCCCCGACTAGCGGGGACCCTGGGGCCCAGTACTTC. This gives the protein CASSSPTSGDPGAQYF.

DNA of the CDR3: TGTGCCAGCAGCTTAGGGCCGACAGGGAGCTCCTACGAGCAGTACTTC. It is translated as CASSLGPTGSSYEQYF. This rearrangement joins TRBV7-2 to TRBJ2-7; 7 bases line up with TRBD1. CDR1 and CDR2 (germline): SGHTA, FQGNSA. The CDR3 has 16 residues. V lost 1 base, J lost 0 bases, and 6 bases stayed unmatched. Variable domain in full (rest from reference TRBV7-2 and TRBJ2-7): GAGVSQSPSNKVTEKGKDVELRCDPISGHTALYWYRQSLGQGLEFLIYFQGNSAPDKSGLPSDRFSAERTGGSVSTLTIQRTQQEDSAVYLCASSLGPTGSSYEQYFGPGTRLTVT.

The CDR3 sequence: CASSSRDRGVREQYF. The DNA of the CDR3 is TGTGCCAGCAGTTCCCGGGACAGGGGTGTAAGAGAGCAGTACTTC. This chain links TRBV6-5 with TRBJ2-7, with 10 nucleotides matching TRBD1. V trimming: 4 bases; J trimming: 7 bases; junction bases outside the gene matches: 10. CDR1 is MNHEY, CDR2 SVGAGI, per germline. The CDR3 runs 15 residues.

The chain links TRBV11-3 to TRBJ2-5; 9 nucleotides align to TRBD2. V shed 1 base and J 5 bases; nucleotides not matched to a gene: 5. Germline assignment: CDR1 SGHNT and CDR2 YENEEA. The CDR3 has 15 amino acids. Here the CDR3 DNA reads TGTGCCAGCAGCTTAGGAGGACTAGCGTCTGAGACCCAGTACTTC. Translating gives CASSLGGLASETQYF.

This rearrangement joins TRBV6-5 to TRBJ1-1; D gene unclear. The V gene lost 0 bases and the J gene lost 4 bases, with 9 bases spanning the gap. This CDR3 spans 14 amino acids. Per germline, CDR1 MNHEY and CDR2 SVGAGI. CDR3 in amino acids: CASSYSSQITEAFF. DNA for the CDR3: TGTGCCAGCAGTTACTCTTCGCAGATCACTGAAGCTTTCTTT.

This clone was counted a few times. This chain joins TRBV2 and TRBJ1-3; 8 bases are a match to TRBD1. From germline, CDR1 is SNHLY and CDR2 FYNNEI. The length of the CDR3 is 16 residues. J gave up 4 bases and V 4 bases, and 9 bases lay outside the gene matches. The CDR3 nucleotides read TGTGCCAGCAGTGGTACGGGACAGGCGGCAGGAAACACCATATATTTT. Amino acids: CASSGTGQAAGNTIYF.

V and J are TRBV28 and TRBJ2-5; 7 positions match TRBD1. This CDR3 has 15 amino acids. V was pared by 5 bases and J by 3 bases, with 9 bases of the junction left unmatched. Germline-derived CDR1 and CDR2 are MDHEN and SYDVKM. The CDR3 loop reads CASSTARGSKETQYF. The DNA of the CDR3 is TGTGCCAGCAGTACGGCCAGGGGGAGCAAAGAGACCCAGTACTTC.

In DNA, the CDR3 is TGTGCCAGTAGTCGAACATTCGATAGCAATCAGCCCCAGCATTTT. Translating it yields CASSRTFDSNQPQHF. This rearrangement joins TRBV19 to TRBJ1-5; D is ambiguous. CDR1 LNHDA and CDR2 SQIVND come from the germline V gene (reference sequence). The V gene lost 5 bases and the J gene lost 0 bases, with 11 bases spanning the gap. The CDR3 spans 15 residues.

CDR3 nucleotide sequence: TGTGCCAGCAGCCCGGCTGGAGCTGAAGCTTTCTTT. This gives the protein CASSPAGAEAFF. The V gene is TRBV7-8, the J gene TRBJ1-1; D is undetermined. The ends were cut back, 5 bases at V and 6 bases at J, with 10 bases in the middle. Germline assignment: CDR1 SGHVS and CDR2 FQNEAQ. The CDR3 runs 12 residues.

This clone was seen a handful of times. The chain carries TRBV28 and TRBJ2-1; 11 nucleotides match TRBD1. CDR3 size: 16 residues. Germline assignment: CDR1 MDHEN and CDR2 SYDVKM. V gave up 6 bases and J gave up 5 bases; unmatched junction bases: 9. The CDR3, as DNA: TGTGCCAGCAGGTTGCGGACAGGGGGCCGGGACAATGAGCAGTTCTTC. Its protein product is CASRLRTGGRDNEQFF. Drawing the rest from reference TRBV28 and TRBJ2-1, the complete variable domain is DVKVTQSSRYLVKRTGEKVFLECVQDMDHENMFWYRQDPGLGLRLIYFSYDVKMKEKGDIPEGYSVSREKKERFSLILESASTNQTSMYLCASRLRTGGRDNEQFFGPGTRLTVL.

This chain links TRBV9 with TRBJ2-1, with TRBD2 as a possible D gene (6 bases). CDR1 and CDR2 (germline): SGDLS, YYNGEE. Trimming removed 0 bases from V and 8 bases from J, with 12 bases in between. CDR3 length: 14 residues. CDR3 in amino acids: CASSVVGGLHEQFF. The DNA of the CDR3 is TGTGCCAGCAGCGTAGTTGGGGGGTTGCATGAGCAGTTCTTC.

The chain combines TRBV7-8 with TRBJ2-1, with D tentatively TRBD2 (5 bases). Looked up from germline, CDR1 is SGHVS and CDR2 is FQNEAQ. V lost 1 base and J 0 bases, leaving 10 bases between the germline ends. The CDR3 consists of 16 residues. CDR3 in DNA: TGTGCCAGCAGCTTAGGTCGGAGGCCCTCCTACAATGAGCAGTTCTTC. This codes for CASSLGRRPSYNEQFF.

This clone showed up just a few times. The chain joins TRBV6-5 to TRBJ2-1, with a possible D match to TRBD2 (6 bases). Trimming took off 11 bases at V and 5 bases at J, with 10 bases between the two ends. The CDR3 sequence is 11 residues long. Looked up from germline, CDR1 is MNHEY and CDR2 is SVGAGI. As DNA, the CDR3 is TGTGCCTTCGGAGGGGACAATGAGCAGTTCTTC. Its translation is CAFGGDNEQFF.

The chain employs TRBV11-1 and TRBJ2-3; 11 positions match TRBD2. The germline CDR1 and CDR2 sequences are SGHAT and FQDESV (reference sequence). The CDR3 is 15 residues long. V dropped 8 bases and J dropped 2; count of bases not matched to a gene: 6. The CDR3 is CASCRLAGITDTQYF. CDR3 bases: TGTGCCAGCTGCCGACTAGCGGGAATCACAGATACGCAGTATTTT.

V is TRBV5-8 and J is TRBJ2-7; 12 bases are a match to TRBD2. Germline assignment: CDR1 SGHTS and CDR2 YDEGEE. V shed 1 base and J 3 bases; nucleotides not matched to a gene: 5. CDR3 size: 16 residues. CDR3 residues: CASSLLPSGRGYEQYF. The CDR3 nucleotides are TGTGCCAGCAGCTTGCTTCCTAGCGGGAGGGGCTACGAGCAGTACTTC.